Each of the 4 T cell receptor beta chains below was sequenced from the same sample in a study of OX40 agonist ivuxolimab in advanced cancers. The method behind the library was the immunoSEQ multiplex PCR assay. TCRdb took this table from immuneACCESS and kept in-frame rearrangements with V and J called. Such tables lack part of the clones; where checked against another copy, unresolved V genes explain under half of the gap, and the rest is unexplained. The sample table contains 35,000 to 40,000 clones; only one count was recorded for about 92% of them. 8% to 10% of the sample is held by the ten biggest clonotypes. Here the sequenced sample was CD4+ or CD8+ T cells sorted from blood, taken in a trial of the OX40 agonist ivuxolimab. Every receptor here comes from an adult with an advanced solid tumor such as melanoma, head and neck, liver or kidney cancer.

The rearrangement links TRBV2 to TRBJ1-2, with 9 bases matching TRBD1. J gave up 3 bases and V 9 bases, and 8 bases lay outside the gene matches. Germline V CDR1 and CDR2: SNHLY, FYNNEI. There are 14 residues in the CDR3. CDR3 region: CASQRTGDDYGYTF. The CDR3 DNA reads as TGTGCCAGTCAACGGACAGGGGATGACTATGGCTACACCTTC.

This rearrangement joins TRBV5-4 to TRBJ2-7, with D tentatively TRBD1 or TRBD2 (6 bases each). Looked up from germline, CDR1 is SGHNT and CDR2 is YYREEE (reference sequence). CDR3 length: 13 residues. V was shortened by 2 bases and J by 7 bases, with 13 bases between the two germline ends. CDR3 in DNA: TGTGCCAGCAGCTTAAGGGGGGAGCATGAGCAGTACGTC. It translates to CASSLRGEHEQYV.

The chain carries TRBV5-1 and TRBJ2-7, with TRBD1 matching over 7 bases. Germline V lookup: CDR1 SGHRS, CDR2 YFSETQ. The CDR3 covers 13 residues. Trimming removed 0 bases from V and 5 bases from J; junction bases left unmatched: 2. The CDR3 DNA follows: TGCGCCAGCAGCTTGGGGCAGGGGGACGAGCAGTACTTC. It translates to CASSLGQGDEQYF.

This chain joins TRBV13 and TRBJ2-5; D is perhaps TRBD2 (7 bases). The assigned J gene may be wrong: the sequence end matches TRBJ2-7 better. Germline assignment: CDR1 PRHDT and CDR2 FYEKMQ (reference sequence). The CDR3 spans 16 residues. The CDR3 is CASSLRRGPPPYEQYF. DNA for the CDR3: TGTGCCAGCAGCTTACGGCGGGGGCCACCCCCCTACGAGCAGTACTTC.